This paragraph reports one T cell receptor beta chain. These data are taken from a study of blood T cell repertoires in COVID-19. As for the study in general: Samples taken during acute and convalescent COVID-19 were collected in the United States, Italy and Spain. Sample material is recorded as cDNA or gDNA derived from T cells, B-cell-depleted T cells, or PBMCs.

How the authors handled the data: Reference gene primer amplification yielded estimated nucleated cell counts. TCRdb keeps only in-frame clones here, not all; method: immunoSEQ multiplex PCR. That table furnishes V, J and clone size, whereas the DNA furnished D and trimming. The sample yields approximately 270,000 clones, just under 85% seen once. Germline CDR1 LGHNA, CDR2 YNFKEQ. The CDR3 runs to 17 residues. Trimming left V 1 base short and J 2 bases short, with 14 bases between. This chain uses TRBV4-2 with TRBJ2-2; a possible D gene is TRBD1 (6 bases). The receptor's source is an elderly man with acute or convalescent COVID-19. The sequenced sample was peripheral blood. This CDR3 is CASSQGGLSGNTGELFF. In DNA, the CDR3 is TGTGCCAGCAGCCAAGGGGGGCTGTCGGGTAACACCGGGGAGCTGTTTTTT.